This TCR beta chain was obtained from a study of blood T cell repertoires in COVID-19. Across the study: The United States, Italy and Spain supplied acute and convalescent COVID-19 samples. Sources were T cells, B-cell-depleted T cells, or PBMCs; the material itself was cDNA or gDNA.

Per the germline V gene, CDR1 is LGHNA and CDR2 is YNFKEQ. The V gene lost 1 base and the J gene lost 0 bases, with 7 bases spanning the gap. The length of the CDR3 is 15 residues. As handled by the study authors: Amplifying reference gene primers gave estimates of nucleated cell counts. Libraries were prepared by immunoSEQ multiplex PCR; TCRdb keeps only in-frame clonotypes and omits some of them. The V and J calls and clone size come from that table; D and trimming were worked out from the DNA. This table has approximately 150,000 clones, roughly four fifths appearing once. Seattle cases were enrolled at active infection and followed longitudinally.

The genes are TRBV4-2 and TRBJ1-3; D not certain. The clonotype originates from a woman over 75 with COVID-19, enrolled during active disease. The specimen was peripheral blood. For the CDR3, the DNA is TGTGCCAGCAGCCAAGGGGCGAACTCTGGAAACACCATATATTTT. It specifies CASSQGANSGNTIYF.